A single sample gave rise to the 26 T cell receptor beta chains below, sequenced in a study of beta chain features in type 1 diabetes. The whole isolated RNA underwent reverse transcription, so sequencing captured expressed TCRB transcripts. This table comes from immunoSEQ multiplex PCR, and its TCRdb copy is limited to in-frame clones, with some not included. The repertoire consists of approximately 600,000 clones, with 9.5% to 15% occurring once and the leading ten covering 0.09% to 0.15%. Study-wide findings and caveats: All four CD4+ subsets from Type 1 diabetes patients carried moderately but significantly shorter TCRB CDR3s.

These receptors are not linked to any known antigen. Sequenced material: naive CD4+ T cells from blood. The receptors here all came from a man under 40 with type 1 diabetes.

This chain joins TRBV6-5 and TRBJ1-2; D unclear. This CDR3 region has 14 residues. The ends were cut back, 7 bases at V and 2 bases at J, with 14 bases in the middle. Germline V gene sequence: CDR1 MNHEY, CDR2 SVGAGI. The CDR3 DNA reads as TGTGCCAGCACCCACGGGAAAGCCAACTATGGCTACACCTTC. Translated, it gives CASTHGKANYGYTF.

This clone has just a few counts. The V and J genes are TRBV2 and TRBJ1-6, with 10 bases matching TRBD1. V was clipped by 3 bases and J by 7 bases; unmatched bases: 3. The CDR3 extends over 15 amino acids. Germline CDR1 reads SNHLY; CDR2 reads FYNNEI. The CDR3 sequence: CASSEVGQGNSPLHF. The CDR3 DNA is TGTGCCAGCAGTGAGGTGGGACAGGGGAATTCACCCCTCCACTTT.

The V call is TRBV9, the J call TRBJ2-1, with 7 nucleotides matching TRBD1. The J segment lost 7 bases and the V segment lost 3 bases, leaving 4 bases of the junction unmatched. The germline gives CDR1 SGDLS, CDR2 YYNGEE. The CDR3 consists of 13 residues. CDR3 sequence reads: CASSESTGNEQFF. CDR3 DNA sequence: TGTGCCAGCAGCGAGTCGACAGGGAATGAGCAGTTCTTC.

Points on this clone: Its ends do not fully match the called genes, so a read error is possible. Here the CDR3 DNA reads TGTGCCAGCGGTTTGGAGGGATTCCAGCCCCAGCATTTT. Protein product: CASGLEGFQPQHF. V usage is TRBV27 and J usage is TRBJ1-5; no definite D call. The CDR3 sequence is 13 residues long. The V gene's germline CDR1 is MNHEY and CDR2 SMNVEV (reference sequence).

The rearrangement links TRBV29-1 to TRBJ2-7; D unclear. Germline V CDR1 and CDR2: SQVTM, ANQGSEA. Trimming shortened V by 6 bases and J by 3 bases, and 12 bases separated the two germline ends. This CDR3 is built from 12 residues. CDR3 DNA sequence: TGCAGCGTCTTAACCGACCGCTACGAGCAGTACTTC. It specifies CSVLTDRYEQYF.

This clone was picked up a small number of times. The rearrangement uses TRBV29-1 and TRBJ2-5, with D maybe TRBD1 (5 bases). The CDR3 is 12 residues long. CDR1 and CDR2 from the germline V gene are SQVTM and ANQGSEA. Between the trimmed V and J ends, which lost 4 bases and 0 bases, there was a span of 6 bases. The CDR3 loop is CSVGGYQETQYF. CDR3 sequence (DNA): TGCAGCGTTGGGGGCTACCAAGAGACCCAGTACTTC.

The rearrangement uses TRBV4-3 and TRBJ1-2; possibly TRBD1 for D (6 bases). Germline V lookup: CDR1 LGHNA, CDR2 YSLEER. The CDR3 has 15 residues. The V end was cut by 0 bases, the J end by 4 bases, with 12 bases between. CDR3 in DNA: TGCGCCAGCAGCCAAGATAGGCAGGGGAGCTATGGCTACACCTTC. Its translation: CASSQDRQGSYGYTF.

The gene calls are TRBV10-3 and TRBJ1-1; 7 bases fit TRBD1. V was pared by 7 bases and J by 0 bases, with 5 bases of the junction left unmatched. The germline V gene has CDR1 ENHRY and CDR2 SYGVKD. CDR3 length equals 14 residues. CDR3 region: CAIMTGTMNTEAFF. CDR3 nucleotide sequence: TGTGCCATCATGACAGGGACCATGAACACTGAAGCTTTCTTT.

This clone was counted a single time. The gene calls are TRBV19 and TRBJ2-7; possible D gene TRBD1, 6 bases. This CDR3 region has 14 residues. Trimming left V 6 bases short and J 2 bases short, with 14 bases between. Germline lookup yields CDR1 LNHDA and CDR2 SQIVND (reference sequence). The CDR3 reads CASRADRWAYEQYF. In nucleotides, the CDR3 is TGTGCCAGTAGGGCAGACAGGTGGGCCTACGAGCAGTACTTC.

V gene TRBV7-9 combines with J gene TRBJ2-1, with D unresolved. V lost 5 bases and J lost 6, with 5 bases in between. Germline V gene data show CDR1 as SEHNR and CDR2 as FQNEAQ (reference sequence). CDR3 length equals 11 residues. CDR3 sequence: CASSDFNEQFF. For the CDR3, the DNA is TGTGCCAGCAGCGACTTCAATGAGCAGTTCTTC. Complete variable domain (other parts from reference TRBV7-9 and TRBJ2-1): DTGVSQNPRHKITKRGQNVTFRCDPISEHNRLYWYRQTLGQGPEFLTYFQNEAQLEKSRLLSDRFSAERPKGSFSTLEIQRTEQGDSAMYLCASSDFNEQFFGPGTRLTVL.

The CDR3 DNA is TGTGCCAGCAGCAACAGCCAATTGAGCTCCTACGAGCAGTACTTC. This gives the protein CASSNSQLSSYEQYF. The chain has TRBV11-1 and TRBJ2-7; D remains unclear. CDR1 is SGHAT, CDR2 FQDESV, per germline (reference sequence). With 5 bases removed from V and 0 bases from J, the gap between germline ends came to 14 bases. CDR3 length: 15 amino acids. Filled out from reference TRBV11-1 and TRBJ2-7, the complete variable domain reads EAEVAQSPRYKITEKSQAVAFWCDPISGHATLYWYRQILGQGPELLVQFQDESVVDDSQLPKDRFSAERLKGVDSTLKIQPAELGDSAMYLCASSNSQLSSYEQYFGPGTRLTVT.

This chain connects TRBV4-3 to TRBJ1-1; 7 positions match TRBD1. The ends lost 4 bases at V and 7 bases at J; junction bases unmatched: 24. The CDR3 loop spans 19 amino acids. Germline V lookup: CDR1 LGHNA, CDR2 YSLEER. The CDR3 nucleotides are TGCGCCAGCAGCCCGCAACTCGTAGGGACAGCCCTACAGAGGGGTGAAGCTTTCTTT. Protein sequence: CASSPQLVGTALQRGEAFF.

The chain has TRBV19 and TRBJ2-6; D gene ambiguous. V shed 3 bases and J shed 0 bases, with 3 bases lying between them. In germline, CDR1 is LNHDA, CDR2 SQIVND (reference sequence). This CDR3 region has 14 residues. The DNA of the CDR3 is TGTGCCAGTAGTATTGGCTCTGGGGCCAACGTCCTGACTTTC. As protein: CASSIGSGANVLTF.

This chain connects TRBV5-6 to TRBJ2-7; weak D call: TRBD1 (6 bases). V was clipped by 0 bases and J by 2 bases, with 12 bases between them. The V gene's germline CDR1 is SGHDT and CDR2 YYEEEE. There are 15 residues in the CDR3. This CDR3 is CASSLEGGNPYEQYF. In nucleotides, the CDR3 is TGTGCCAGCAGCTTGGAAGGGGGTAACCCCTACGAGCAGTACTTC.

The chain employs TRBV6-6 and TRBJ2-2; no clear D gene. The CDR3 covers 16 residues. V was shortened by 4 bases and J by 0 bases, with 12 bases between the two germline ends. CDR1 is MNHNY and CDR2 is SVGAGI in the germline V gene (reference sequence). The CDR3 is CASSSQGIANTGELFF. The CDR3 DNA reads as TGTGCCAGCAGTTCCCAAGGAATCGCGAACACCGGGGAGCTGTTTTTT.

J is TRBJ1-5 and V is TRBV28; D is undetermined. The V gene lost 3 bases and the J gene lost 3 bases, with 6 bases spanning the gap. CDR1 MDHEN and CDR2 SYDVKM come from the germline V gene. This CDR3 is built from 13 residues. This CDR3 reads CASSLQYNQPQHF. Written as DNA, the CDR3 is TGTGCCAGCAGTTTGCAGTACAATCAGCCCCAGCATTTT.

This clone has just a few counts. This chain links TRBV27 with TRBJ2-7, with TRBD1 identical over 7 bases. Germline CDR1 reads MNHEY; CDR2 reads SMNVEV (reference sequence). V shed 8 bases and J 1 base; nucleotides not matched to a gene: 2. This CDR3 comprises 12 residues. In DNA, the CDR3 is TGTGCCAGCCGGGACAGATCCTACGAGCAGTACTTC. This sequence encodes CASRDRSYEQYF.

This clone turned up a few times. CDR3 region: CASSLGRTLSSYNEQFF. The CDR3 DNA reads TGTGCCAGCAGCTTAGGAAGGACTCTGAGCTCCTACAATGAGCAGTTCTTC. This chain connects TRBV11-2 to TRBJ2-1, with D maybe TRBD2 (5 bases). The germline CDR1 and CDR2 sequences are SGHAT and FQNNGV. This CDR3 is built from 17 residues. The ends were cut back, 1 base at V and 0 bases at J, with 13 bases in the middle.

This clone occurred a few times. The chain joins TRBV19 to TRBJ1-5; unclear D gene. This CDR3 has 12 residues. V was trimmed by 5 bases and J by 7 bases, leaving 9 bases between them. Per germline, CDR1 LNHDA and CDR2 SQIVND (reference sequence). The chain's CDR3 is CASSWEGQPQHF. CDR3 DNA: TGTGCCAGTAGTTGGGAAGGACAGCCCCAGCATTTT.

This clone has just a few counts. This sequence joins TRBV18 and TRBJ2-7; TRBD2 matches 8 bases. The CDR3 consists of 15 residues. CDR1 KGHSH and CDR2 LQKENI come from the germline V gene. V was pared by 3 bases and J by 11 bases, with 15 bases of the junction left unmatched. DNA of the CDR3: TGTGCCAGCTCACCTTCGGGAACGGGGGGGAGTCGTGAGTACTTC. It codes for CASSPSGTGGSREYF.

The V call is TRBV30, the J call TRBJ1-6, with D uncertain. Between the trimmed V and J ends, which lost 0 bases and 8 bases, there was a span of 8 bases. Germline V gene data show CDR1 as GTSNPN and CDR2 as SVGIG (reference sequence). The CDR3 is 13 residues long. This CDR3 reads CAWSVNPHSPLHF. The DNA of the CDR3 is TGTGCCTGGAGTGTAAACCCTCATTCACCCCTCCACTTT.

The genes are TRBV7-2 and TRBJ2-3, with unresolved D. The CDR3 length is 15 residues. Trimming cost V 6 bases and J 2 bases, with 15 bases left between them. Germline values: CDR1 SGHTA, CDR2 FQGNSA. The chain's CDR3 is CASRPGGTATDTQYF. The CDR3 DNA is TGTGCCAGCAGACCGGGTGGAACAGCCACAGATACGCAGTATTTT. Full variable domain (rest looked up from reference TRBV7-2 and TRBJ2-3): GAGVSQSPSNKVTEKGKDVELRCDPISGHTALYWYRQSLGQGLEFLIYFQGNSAPDKSGLPSDRFSAERTGGSVSTLTIQRTQQEDSAVYLCASRPGGTATDTQYFGPGTRLTVL.

This clone was observed at least ten times. This CDR3 is CATSRGSHTGELFF. CDR3 DNA: TGTGCCACCTCCCGGGGTAGTCACACCGGGGAGCTGTTTTTT. The J gene is TRBJ2-2, the V gene TRBV28; possibly TRBD2 for D (5 bases). Looked up from germline, CDR1 is MDHEN and CDR2 is SYDVKM. The length of the CDR3 is 14 residues. The V and J ends lost 10 bases and 3 bases respectively, with 15 bases between them.

This clone turned up a few times. The chain recombines TRBV5-4 with TRBJ2-3, with 9 bases aligning to TRBD2. Trimming removed 0 bases from V and 2 bases from J; junction bases left unmatched: 4. The CDR3 consists of 16 residues. CDR1 SGHNT and CDR2 YYREEE come from the germline V gene (reference sequence). The CDR3 sequence is CASSLGGGAATDTQYF. The DNA for the CDR3 is TGTGCCAGCAGCTTGGGCGGGGGGGCCGCCACAGATACGCAGTATTTT. Full variable domain (outside the CDR3, taken from reference TRBV5-4 and TRBJ2-3): ETGVTQSPTHLIKTRGQQVTLRCSSQSGHNTVSWYQQALGQGPQFIFQYYREEENGRGNFPPRFSGLQFPNYSSELNVNALELDDSALYLCASSLGGGAATDTQYFGPGTRLTVL.

The sample holds a few counts of this clone. This rearrangement joins TRBV4-3 to TRBJ1-2; D might be TRBD1 (6 bases). This CDR3 has 16 residues. Germline V gene data show CDR1 as LGHNA and CDR2 as YSLEER. V was trimmed by 3 bases and J by 1 base, leaving 15 bases between them. The CDR3 region has the DNA TGCGCCAGCAGCCACCTCGGCAGGGGACTTAACTATGGCTACACCTTC. Protein: CASSHLGRGLNYGYTF.

The chain couples TRBV14 to TRBJ2-1; 9 nucleotides agree with TRBD1. The germline gives CDR1 SGHDN, CDR2 FVKESK. V lost 4 bases, J lost 7 bases, and 14 bases stayed unmatched. The CDR3 has 17 amino acids. CDR3 nucleotide sequence: TGTGCCAGCAGCCCTCGTCCAGGGACAGGGCGTAGGAATGAGCAGTTCTTC. Protein product: CASSPRPGTGRRNEQFF.